This T cell receptor (beta chain) was identified during a study of T-cell reconstitution after alpha-beta-depleted transplantation in children (dated by TCRdb to 2016 to 2018). Background on the whole study: Using TCR repertoire profiling, the study followed T-cell immune reconstitution in a quantitative way in children after TCRalphabeta/CD19-depleted allogeneic hematopoietic cell transplantation.

Taken with the paper, the label for treatment or condition translates to: allogeneic hematopoietic cell transplantation with graft depleted of TCRalphabeta T cells and CD19 B cells. Transplant recipients were children who received TCRalphabeta/CD19-depleted allogeneic hematopoietic cell grafts. Beyond this particular receptor, the publication reports: Over the following months the frequencies of hyperexpanded clones went down, and after one year T-cell counts and TCRbeta diversity were mostly credited to newly produced T cells. The apparently early alphabetaT-cell count recovery about two months after transplant was reportedly dependent on only several hundred rapidly expanded clones derived from non-depleted graft cells. In some patients, high TCRbeta diversity at day 60 was attributed to recipient T cells and intrathymic progenitors that had survived conditioning.

Libraries were prepared through PCR. Sequencing took place on an Illumina HiSeq 2500. To normalize quantification of the TCRbeta repertoire, the TCR libraries were built with molecular barcoding that relied on unique molecular identifiers. TCRdb redid the processing of the public reads, applying fastp at Q25 and MiXCR, and retained in-frame beta chains. Rows with a matching CDR3 protein are joined into one entry that keeps the most common DNA and genes. For this sample the table gives approximately 490,000 distinct CDR3 sequences, of which roughly a tenth were detected only once. Around 2% of the sample is taken by the ten largest. V has 4 bases trimmed and J has 2 bases trimmed; junction bases matching no gene number 4. From cysteine to phenylalanine, the CDR3 is 14 amino acids long. Only CDR3 DNA remains: 42 bases, in frame from the first base. Per the germline V gene, SGHRS is the CDR1 and YFSETQ is the CDR2.

At least ten counts were recorded for this clonotype. The clone's antigen remains unknown. Base qualities are not provided; no much larger clone lies one nucleotide away. The sample in question was PBMCs, obtained before TCRalphabeta/CD19-depleted stem cell transplant. In this chain, TRBV5-1 is recombined with TRBJ2-3; 7 junctional bases match TRBD2. This sequence originates from a child aged 2-15 years with inherited bone marrow failure, due to receive a stem cell transplant. The DNA is TGCGCCAGCAGCCCGGGGACTATCACAGATACGCAGTATTTT. It translates as CASSPGTITDTQYF.